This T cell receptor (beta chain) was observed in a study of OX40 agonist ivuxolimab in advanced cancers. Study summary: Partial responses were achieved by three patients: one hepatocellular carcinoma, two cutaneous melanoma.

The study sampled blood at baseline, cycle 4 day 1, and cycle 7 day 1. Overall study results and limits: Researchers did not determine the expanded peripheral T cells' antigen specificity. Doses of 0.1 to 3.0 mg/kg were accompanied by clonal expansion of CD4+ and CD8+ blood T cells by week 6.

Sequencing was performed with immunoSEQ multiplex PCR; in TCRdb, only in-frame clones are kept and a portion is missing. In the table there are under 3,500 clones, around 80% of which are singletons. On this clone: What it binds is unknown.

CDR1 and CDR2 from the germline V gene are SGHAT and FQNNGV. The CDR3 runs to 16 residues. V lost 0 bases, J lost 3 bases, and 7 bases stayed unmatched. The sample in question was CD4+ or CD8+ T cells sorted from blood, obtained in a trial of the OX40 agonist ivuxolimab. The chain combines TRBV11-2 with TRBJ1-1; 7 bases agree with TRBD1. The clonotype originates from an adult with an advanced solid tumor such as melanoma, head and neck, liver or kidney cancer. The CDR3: CASSLDPGQFDTEAFF. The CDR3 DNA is TGTGCCAGCAGCTTAGACCCGGGACAGTTCGACACTGAAGCTTTCTTT.